Below, 30 T cell receptor beta chains from the same sample are listed, as sequenced in a study of blood T cell repertoires in COVID-19. The data were produced by immunoSEQ multiplex PCR, yet TCRdb's version contains in-frame clones alone and is incomplete. The data contain over 95,000 clones, around 85% of them singletons. The source material was peripheral blood. Receptor source: an older woman with COVID-19, enrolled during active disease.

The rearrangement joins TRBV5-1 to TRBJ2-4; 9 bases match TRBD1. Per germline, CDR1 SGHRS and CDR2 YFSETQ. Trimming took 0 bases from V and 6 from J; bases not matched to a gene: 7. This CDR3 region has 16 residues. The CDR3 DNA reads TGCGCCAGCAGCTTGGGTCGTTCGGACAGGGGAAACATTCAGTACTTC. Translation: CASSLGRSDRGNIQYF.

The rearrangement joins TRBV4-3 to TRBJ2-7, with D tentatively TRBD2 (5 bases). CDR1 is LGHNA, CDR2 YSLEER, per germline. V lost 1 base, J lost 0 bases, and 13 bases lay in between. The CDR3 has 16 amino acids. CDR3 nucleotide sequence: TGCGCCAGCAGCCAAGTGTACGGGGAAAGCTCCTACGAGCAGTACTTC. It is translated as CASSQVYGESSYEQYF.

DNA for the CDR3: TGCAGCGTCGGACAGTACAATGAGCAGTTCTTC. It specifies CSVGQYNEQFF. The V gene is TRBV29-1, the J gene TRBJ2-1; D possibly corresponds to TRBD1 (6 bases). This CDR3 is 11 amino acids long. With 6 bases removed from V and 4 bases from J, the gap between germline ends came to 7 bases. CDR1 is SQVTM and CDR2 is ANQGSEA in the germline V gene.

V is TRBV4-1 and J is TRBJ2-1; no definite D call. V was clipped by 1 base and J by 9 bases, with 10 bases between them. The V gene's germline CDR1 is MGHRA and CDR2 YSYEKL. This CDR3 has 13 residues. CDR3 protein: CASSQGAFSEQFF. The CDR3 DNA is TGCGCCAGCAGCCAAGGGGCATTCTCTGAGCAGTTCTTC.

This sequence joins TRBV19 and TRBJ1-6; D is unclear. Per the germline V gene, CDR1 is LNHDA and CDR2 is SQIVND (reference sequence). The CDR3 is 15 residues long. The V end lost 3 bases, the J end lost 6 bases, and 12 bases lay between the germline ends. The CDR3 nucleotides are TGTGCCAGTAGTATTACTGGACTGGGTAATTCACCCCTCCACTTT. Translation: CASSITGLGNSPLHF.

This sequence joins TRBV19 and TRBJ1-2, with no clear D. From germline, CDR1 is LNHDA and CDR2 SQIVND (reference sequence). V lost 3 bases and J 8 bases, leaving 19 bases between the germline ends. The CDR3 contains 15 residues. CDR3 nucleotides: TGTGCCAGTAGTATCGGGGTTTCGAGCGCGGTGGGCTACACCTTC. Residues: CASSIGVSSAVGYTF.

This chain joins TRBV30 and TRBJ2-7; 8 bases line up with TRBD2. Germline V gene data show CDR1 as GTSNPN and CDR2 as SVGIG (reference sequence). V shed 5 bases, J shed 4 bases, and the junction held 7 bases outside the gene matches. The CDR3 totals 13 residues. For the CDR3, the DNA is TGTGCCTGGGCGGTCGGGGGGGCTTACGAGCAGTACTTC. Its protein is CAWAVGGAYEQYF.

This chain uses TRBV5-6 with TRBJ2-5; 10 nucleotides agree with TRBD2. This CDR3 region has 18 residues. Germline V gene sequence: CDR1 SGHDT, CDR2 YYEEEE. Unmatched junction bases numbered 17, after V lost 4 bases and J lost 5 bases. CDR3 nucleotides: TGTGCCAGCAGCCTACCTTTGAGGAGCGGGGGGGCTGTGGAGACCCAGTACTTC. Its translation: CASSLPLRSGGAVETQYF.

This chain uses TRBV5-1 with TRBJ2-2; the match to TRBD1 covers 8 bases. The germline V gene encodes CDR1 SGHRS and CDR2 YFSETQ. Unmatched junction bases numbered 4, after V lost 3 bases and J lost 6 bases. The CDR3 is made up of 14 amino acids. The CDR3 loop is CASSSGQGPGELFF. The CDR3 DNA sequence: TGCGCCAGCAGCTCAGGACAGGGTCCCGGGGAGCTGTTTTTT.

This sequence joins TRBV9 and TRBJ2-2, with D possibly TRBD2 on 6 matching bases. V was trimmed by 2 bases and J by 1 base, leaving 9 bases between them. This CDR3 has 15 amino acids. The germline gives CDR1 SGDLS, CDR2 YYNGEE. This chain's CDR3 is CASSVGTENTGELFF. CDR3 sequence (DNA): TGTGCCAGCAGCGTTGGGACTGAGAACACCGGGGAGCTGTTTTTT.

V gene TRBV7-6 combines with J gene TRBJ2-3; 7 bases fit TRBD2. Trimming removed 0 bases from V and 2 bases from J; junction bases left unmatched: 14. CDR1 and CDR2 from the germline V gene are SGHVS and FNYEAQ. The CDR3 is made up of 19 amino acids. The CDR3 region has the DNA TGTGCCAGCAGCTTAGCGCAGACCCCGGGACTACGGTACACAGATACGCAGTATTTT. As protein: CASSLAQTPGLRYTDTQYF.

The CDR3 DNA is TGTGCCAGCAGCCCGGCCAGGACAGGGTTAGGCACAGATACGCAGTATTTT. It encodes CASSPARTGLGTDTQYF. The V gene is TRBV7-3, the J gene TRBJ2-3; 8 bases are shared with TRBD1. CDR1 is SGHTA and CDR2 is FQGTGA in the germline V gene. This CDR3 region has 17 residues. V lost 5 bases to trimming and J lost 1 base; unmatched junction nucleotides: 11.

This clone was seen a single time. The chain recombines TRBV5-6 with TRBJ2-1, with 13 bases aligning to TRBD2. The CDR3 loop spans 17 amino acids. J gave up 5 bases and V 0 bases, and 5 bases lay outside the gene matches. CDR1 is SGHDT, CDR2 YYEEEE, per germline. The CDR3 spells CASSLARLAGGHNEQFF. The CDR3 DNA reads as TGTGCCAGCAGCTTGGCCAGACTAGCGGGGGGACACAATGAGCAGTTCTTC.

The V gene is TRBV5-1, the J gene TRBJ2-5; 11 bases match TRBD2. The CDR3 is 17 residues long. The V and J ends lost 2 bases and 4 bases, in that order; junction bases with no gene match: 10. The germline V gene has CDR1 SGHRS and CDR2 YFSETQ. CDR3 bases: TGCGCCAGCAGCTTCGGTAATAGCGGGGGGGCCGGAGAGACCCAGTACTTC. Protein: CASSFGNSGGAGETQYF.

In the case of this clone: This likely traces to a read error, being one base from a far larger clone. The chain joins TRBV11-3 to TRBJ1-1, with D maybe TRBD1 (6 bases). CDR3 size: 13 residues. Germline CDR1 SGHNT, CDR2 YENEEA. V lost 1 base and J lost 3, with 6 bases in between. CDR3 sequence: CASSLGQDTEAFF. The CDR3 bases are TGTGCCAGCAGCTTAGGACAGGACACTGAAGCTTTCTTT.

The chain carries TRBV2 and TRBJ2-3, with D maybe TRBD2 (6 bases). The germline gives CDR1 SNHLY, CDR2 FYNNEI. The V end was cut by 6 bases, the J end by 4 bases, with 20 bases between. The CDR3 is 16 residues long. CDR3 sequence: CASSPSHLTRSDTQYF. DNA for the CDR3: TGTGCCAGCAGCCCGTCACACCTGACTAGATCAGATACGCAGTATTTT. The full variable domain, rest sourced from reference TRBV2 and TRBJ2-3, is EPEVTQTPSHQVTQMGQEVILRCVPISNHLYFYWYRQILGQKVEFLVSFYNNEISEKSEIFDDQFSVERPDGSNFTLKIRSTKLEDSAMYFCASSPSHLTRSDTQYFGPGTRLTVL.

The V and J genes are TRBV6-2 or TRBV6-3 and TRBJ1-2, with 7 positions matching TRBD1. The CDR3 is 16 residues long. Germline CDR1 and CDR2: MNHEY and SVGEGT. V shed 2 bases and J 4 bases; nucleotides not matched to a gene: 10. Written as DNA, the CDR3 is TGTGCCAGCAGTTACACTAATCCGGACAGGTTCTATGGCTACACCTTC. Translation gives CASSYTNPDRFYGYTF.

The V gene is TRBV7-3, the J gene TRBJ1-6; 8 nucleotides match TRBD1. Trimming at V came to 4 bases and at J to 10 bases, leaving 9 bases not matched to a gene. The germline V gene has CDR1 SGHTA and CDR2 FQGTGA. The CDR3 loop spans 15 amino acids. The CDR3 bases are TGTGCCAGCAGCTGGGCCACAGGGGGTAGATCACCCCTCCACTTT. As protein: CASSWATGGRSPLHF.

The rearrangement uses TRBV3-1 (or the pseudogene TRBV3-2) and TRBJ2-7; TRBD2 matches 7 bases. The CDR3 is 15 residues long. Losses at the gene ends were 7 bases for V and 7 bases for J; bases not matched to a gene: 16. In germline, CDR1 is LGHDT, CDR2 YNNKEL (reference sequence). The CDR3 loop reads CASTAGSGLGGEQYF. The CDR3 nucleotides read TGTGCCAGCACGGCGGGTAGCGGGCTAGGAGGGGAGCAGTACTTC.

This chain connects TRBV24-1 to TRBJ2-5; tentatively, D is TRBD2 (6 bases). Germline lookup yields CDR1 KGHDR and CDR2 SFDVKD. The CDR3 spans 16 residues. Trimming pared 2 bases from V and 3 bases from J, leaving 15 bases between. This chain's CDR3 is CATSDSSETRKETQYF. CDR3 nucleotide sequence: TGTGCCACCAGTGATTCTTCAGAGACTAGGAAAGAGACCCAGTACTTC.

V is TRBV25-1 and J is TRBJ1-5; D is unresolved. Germline CDR1 and CDR2: MGHDK and SYGVNS. This CDR3 has 14 amino acids. Between the trimmed V and J ends, which lost 0 bases and 0 bases, there was a span of 3 bases. The CDR3 region is CASSEYISNQPQHF. As DNA, the CDR3 is TGTGCCAGCAGTGAATATATTAGCAATCAGCCCCAGCATTTT.

This sequence joins TRBV5-5 and TRBJ1-4; no definite D call. The V end was cut by 0 bases, the J end by 8 bases, with 17 bases between. The CDR3 runs to 16 residues. Looked up from germline, CDR1 is SGHKS and CDR2 is YYEKEE (reference sequence). CDR3 bases: TGTGCCAGCAGCTTGGCCTTCAGCGGATTCGGGGAAAAACTGTTTTTT. As protein: CASSLAFSGFGEKLFF.

The rearrangement uses TRBV19 and TRBJ1-2, with D maybe TRBD1 (5 bases). V lost 7 bases to trimming and J lost 3 bases, with 18 bases between them. Germline V gene sequence: CDR1 LNHDA, CDR2 SQIVND (reference sequence). CDR3 size: 15 residues. The CDR3 DNA reads TGTGCCAGTAAAAAGGGTTGGGGCGAACACTATGGCTACACCTTC. Its translation: CASKKGWGEHYGYTF. The full variable domain, with the rest looked up from reference TRBV19 and TRBJ1-2, is DGGITQSPKYLFRKEGQNVTLSCEQNLNHDAMYWYRQDPGQGLRLIYYSQIVNDFQKGDIAEGYSVSREKKESFPLTVTSAQKNPTAFYLCASKKGWGEHYGYTFGSGTRLTVV.

V and J are TRBV5-1 and TRBJ1-2; no definite D call. The CDR3 is 10 residues long. The germline V gene has CDR1 SGHRS and CDR2 YFSETQ. Trimming took off 4 bases at V and 6 bases at J, with 4 bases between the two ends. This chain's CDR3 is CASSRDGYTF. The CDR3 DNA follows: TGCGCCAGCAGCCGGGATGGCTACACCTTC.

In its sample, this clone was seen once. The chain combines TRBV18 with TRBJ2-6, with a possible D match to TRBD1 (5 bases). Germline V lookup: CDR1 KGHSH, CDR2 LQKENI. The V end was cut by 3 bases, the J end by 0 bases, with 6 bases between. This CDR3 has 15 residues. The CDR3 nucleotides read TGTGCCAGCTCACCCCAGGGCTCTGGGGCCAACGTCCTGACTTTC. It codes for CASSPQGSGANVLTF. The variable domain in full, completed from reference TRBV18 and TRBJ2-6, reads NAGVMQNPRHLVRRRGQEARLRCSPMKGHSHVYWYRQLPEEGLKFMVYLQKENIIDESGMPKERFSAEFPKEGPSILRIQQVVRGDSAAYFCASSPQGSGANVLTFGAGSRLTVL.

The chain is built from TRBV5-1 and TRBJ1-3, with D possibly being TRBD1 (5 bases). The CDR3 sequence is 15 residues long. Germline CDR1 is SGHRS and CDR2 is YFSETQ. V was clipped by 5 bases and J by 0 bases, with 12 bases between them. CDR3 amino acids: CASREGSGSGNTIYF. The CDR3 nucleotides are TGCGCCAGCAGGGAGGGGTCCGGCTCTGGAAACACCATATATTTT.

The V and J genes are TRBV2 and TRBJ1-1; 8 bases fit TRBD1. V gave up 6 bases and J gave up 11 bases; unmatched junction bases: 17. Looked up from germline, CDR1 is SNHLY and CDR2 is FYNNEI. The CDR3 spans 15 residues. Here the CDR3 reads CASRSGGTPTQAAFF. The CDR3 DNA reads TGTGCCAGCAGATCAGGGGGCACCCCGACCCAAGCGGCTTTCTTT. Drawing the rest from reference TRBV2 and TRBJ1-1, the complete variable domain is EPEVTQTPSHQVTQMGQEVILRCVPISNHLYFYWYRQILGQKVEFLVSFYNNEISEKSEIFDDQFSVERPDGSNFTLKIRSTKLEDSAMYFCASRSGGTPTQAAFFGQGTRLTVV.

Only one count was recorded for this clone. The chain is built from TRBV9 and TRBJ2-1; 10 nucleotides align to TRBD2. In germline, CDR1 is SGDLS, CDR2 YYNGEE. V lost 3 bases, J lost 4 bases, and 7 bases stayed unmatched. The CDR3 is made up of 16 amino acids. CDR3 sequence reads: CASSALGSGGYNEQFF. In DNA form, the CDR3 reads TGTGCCAGCAGCGCCCTCGGTAGCGGGGGGTACAATGAGCAGTTCTTC.

The V gene is TRBV6-6, the J gene TRBJ1-2; 7 positions agree with TRBD1. Trimming removed 2 bases from V and 1 base from J; junction bases left unmatched: 7. CDR3 size: 16 residues. CDR1 and CDR2 from the germline V gene are MNHNY and SVGAGI (reference sequence). The CDR3 sequence is CASSYEGASSNYGYTF. CDR3 in DNA: TGTGCCAGCAGTTACGAGGGGGCTAGCAGTAACTATGGCTACACCTTC.

The V and J genes are TRBV5-6 and TRBJ2-7, with a possible D match to TRBD1 (6 bases). Trimming took off 6 bases at V and 0 bases at J, with 16 bases between the two ends. This CDR3 spans 15 amino acids. Germline V gene sequence: CDR1 SGHDT, CDR2 YYEEEE. This CDR3 reads CASTRLGDTSYEQYF. The CDR3 region has the DNA TGTGCCAGCACCCGACTGGGGGACACCTCCTACGAGCAGTACTTC.